This entry lists 22 T cell receptor beta chains sequenced from one sample in a study of T cell changes during pregnancy in multiple sclerosis. Using immunoSEQ multiplex PCR, the repertoire was profiled, and TCRdb retains in-frame clones only, with some absent. Among almost 50,000 clones listed, 90% to 95% were seen once. The sequencing here drew on peripheral blood, taken after pregnancy. Every receptor here comes from a female donor with multiple sclerosis, enrolled in a pregnancy study.

CDR3 protein: CAWEEEVGAFF. CDR3 DNA: TGTGCCTGGGAAGAAGAGGTCGGGGCTTTCTTT. The gene calls are TRBV30 and TRBJ1-1; D call uncertain. Per the germline V gene, CDR1 is GTSNPN and CDR2 is SVGIG (reference sequence). There are 11 residues in the CDR3. Trimming removed 5 bases from V and 11 bases from J, with 15 bases in between.

CDR3 sequence reads: CASSSQGLAGGPDTQYF. The CDR3 DNA is TGTGCCAGCAGCTCCCAGGGACTAGCGGGGGGGCCGGATACGCAGTATTTT. The chain carries TRBV7-2 and TRBJ2-3; TRBD2 agrees at 16 bases. V lost 4 bases to trimming and J lost 6 bases; unmatched junction nucleotides: 7. This CDR3 has 17 amino acids. From germline, CDR1 is SGHTA and CDR2 FQGNSA.

The V and J genes are TRBV6-6 and TRBJ1-3; tentative D call: TRBD1 (6 bases). Germline-derived CDR1 and CDR2 are MNHNY and SVGAGI (reference sequence). CDR3 size: 15 residues. The germline V and J ends were trimmed by 5 bases and 2 bases, with 13 bases remaining between them. The DNA of the CDR3 is TGTGCCAGCAGTAACAGGGTCGGAACTGGAAACACCATATATTTT. Amino acid sequence: CASSNRVGTGNTIYF.

The chain recombines TRBV30 with TRBJ2-3; TRBD1 might be the D (6 bases). Germline V gives CDR1 GTSNPN, CDR2 SVGIG (reference sequence). CDR3 length: 12 amino acids. Trimming took off 6 bases at V and 7 bases at J, with 14 bases between the two ends. Here the CDR3 reads CACVDRTYTQYF. The CDR3 coding sequence is TGTGCCTGTGTGGACAGAACTTATACGCAGTATTTT.

The rearrangement uses TRBV6-5 and TRBJ2-6; D unclear. The CDR3 has 16 residues. Germline V gives CDR1 MNHEY, CDR2 SVGAGI. V lost 0 bases to trimming and J lost 1 base, with 7 bases between them. The CDR3 is CASSYSTPSGANVLTF. The DNA for the CDR3 is TGTGCCAGCAGTTACTCGACACCGTCTGGGGCCAACGTCCTGACTTTC.

V is TRBV30 and J is TRBJ1-2; D possibly corresponds to TRBD1 (6 bases). V gave up 0 bases and J gave up 4 bases, with 18 bases separating them. Per germline, CDR1 GTSNPN and CDR2 SVGIG (reference sequence). The CDR3 is 16 residues long. CDR3: CAWSVGGGGRAYGYTF. The CDR3 DNA is TGTGCCTGGAGTGTAGGAGGGGGGGGTAGAGCCTATGGCTACACCTTC.

The chain joins TRBV7-2 to TRBJ1-1, with D possibly TRBD1 on 5 matching bases. The CDR3 has 17 residues. Trimming took 5 bases from V and 0 from J, leaving 19 bases between them. Germline V CDR1 and CDR2: SGHTA, FQGNSA. This CDR3 is CASSPMTGGMMNTEAFF. The DNA for the CDR3 is TGTGCCAGCAGCCCGATGACCGGGGGAATGATGAACACTGAAGCTTTCTTT.

V is TRBV27 and J is TRBJ1-5; TRBD1 agrees at 8 bases. Germline CDR1 and CDR2: MNHEY and SMNVEV (reference sequence). The junction had 5 bases not matched to a gene; V was cut back by 2 bases and J by 5 bases. This CDR3 has 15 amino acids. CDR3 loop: CASSLGQGGDQPQHF. The CDR3 bases are TGTGCCAGCAGTTTAGGACAGGGAGGCGATCAGCCCCAGCATTTT.

V and J are TRBV4-3 and TRBJ1-1, with no clear D. The CDR3 length is 13 residues. Trimming took 4 bases from V and 7 from J, leaving 13 bases between them. Per the germline V gene, CDR1 is LGHNA and CDR2 is YSLEER. CDR3 DNA sequence: TGCGCCAGCAGCCTTTTGGCGGGGATTGAAGCTTTCTTT. Translated: CASSLLAGIEAFF.

The rearrangement links TRBV2 to TRBJ1-2; D is unresolved. The V gene's germline CDR1 is SNHLY and CDR2 FYNNEI. CDR3 size: 15 residues. The V end was cut by 6 bases, the J end by 8 bases, with 22 bases between. The CDR3, as DNA: TGTGCCAGCAGGGACTACGGGCTAAGGGCGGGAGGCTACACCTTC. This translates into CASRDYGLRAGGYTF.

The gene calls are TRBV9 and TRBJ2-2; 7 bases agree with TRBD1. The CDR3 extends over 16 amino acids. Germline V gene data show CDR1 as SGDLS and CDR2 as YYNGEE. Trimming cost V 4 bases and J 0 bases; bases outside gene matches: 6. The CDR3 bases are TGTGCCAGCAGCTCACTCGGACAGGCGAACACCGGGGAGCTGTTTTTT. This gives the protein CASSSLGQANTGELFF.

The chain is built from TRBV7-9 and TRBJ1-2, with a tentative D call TRBD1 (6 bases). Trimming stripped 5 bases from V and 5 bases from J, with 9 bases between. The CDR3 consists of 12 residues. Germline loops: CDR1 SEHNR, CDR2 FQNEAQ (reference sequence). The CDR3 sequence: CASSRDNYGYTF. For the CDR3, the DNA is TGTGCCAGCAGCCGGGACAATTATGGCTACACCTTC.

The rearrangement uses TRBV5-5 and TRBJ1-3, with D maybe TRBD1 (5 bases). V was pared by 3 bases and J by 0 bases, with 19 bases between. Germline V gene sequence: CDR1 SGHKS, CDR2 YYEKEE (reference sequence). The CDR3 loop spans 18 amino acids. The CDR3 nucleotides read TGTGCCAGCAGCTGGGGGGTGGCAGCCCGGAGCTCTGGAAACACCATATATTTT. This gives the protein CASSWGVAARSSGNTIYF.

The chain uses TRBV2 and TRBJ2-2; 12 bases align to TRBD2. The germline V gene has CDR1 SNHLY and CDR2 FYNNEI. CDR3 length: 17 residues. The junction had 8 bases not matched to a gene; V was cut back by 9 bases and J by 0 bases. CDR3 DNA sequence: TGTGCCAGGGGGAGCACTAGCGGGGGGACGAACACCGGGGAGCTGTTTTTT. It specifies CARGSTSGGTNTGELFF. Based on the CDR3 plus reference TRBV2 and TRBJ2-2, the full variable domain is EPEVTQTPSHQVTQMGQEVILRCVPISNHLYFYWYRQILGQKVEFLVSFYNNEISEKSEIFDDQFSVERPDGSNFTLKIRSTKLEDSAMYFCARGSTSGGTNTGELFFGEGSRLTVL.

The rearrangement uses TRBV7-9 and TRBJ2-2, with D unclear. V shed 3 bases and J shed 0 bases, with 8 bases lying between them. Germline V CDR1 and CDR2: SEHNR, FQNEAQ (reference sequence). The CDR3 runs to 15 residues. CDR3 sequence: CASSFGTANTGELFF. CDR3 nucleotide sequence: TGTGCCAGCAGCTTCGGAACAGCGAACACCGGGGAGCTGTTTTTT.

The chain recombines TRBV7-9 with TRBJ2-1, with a weak D call TRBD1 (6 bases). Looked up from germline, CDR1 is SEHNR and CDR2 is FQNEAQ (reference sequence). The V end lost 1 base, the J end lost 6 bases, and 16 bases lay between the germline ends. The CDR3 totals 16 residues. CDR3 DNA sequence: TGTGCCAGCAGCTTAGAGGGGGTTGTGGGGTCCAATGAGCAGTTCTTC. As protein: CASSLEGVVGSNEQFF.

The chain links TRBV6-6 to TRBJ1-1; unclear D gene. This CDR3 has 11 residues. Germline CDR1 is MNHNY and CDR2 is SVGAGI (reference sequence). The V gene lost 7 bases and the J gene lost 5 bases, with 8 bases spanning the gap. The CDR3 loop is CASTLFTEAFF. As DNA, the CDR3 is TGTGCCAGCACTCTCTTTACTGAAGCTTTCTTT.

The gene calls are TRBV19 and TRBJ2-1, with TRBD2 identical over 7 bases. The V segment lost 5 bases and the J segment 0 bases; nucleotides outside the gene matches: 10. Germline values: CDR1 LNHDA, CDR2 SQIVND (reference sequence). The CDR3 totals 17 residues. The CDR3, as DNA: TGTGCCAGTAGTCCCACCCGCGGGGGTGTCTCCTACAATGAGCAGTTCTTC. Its protein is CASSPTRGGVSYNEQFF.

This clone was observed once. The chain employs TRBV4-3 and TRBJ2-7; TRBD1 might be the D (6 bases). V lost 0 bases and J lost 6, with 15 bases in between. The CDR3 is made up of 15 amino acids. Germline V gene lookup returns CDR1 LGHNA and CDR2 YSLEER. The CDR3 loop reads CASSQEARGISEQYF. DNA for the CDR3: TGCGCCAGCAGCCAAGAGGCAAGGGGGATTTCCGAGCAGTACTTC.

This chain uses TRBV19 with TRBJ1-1; 7 positions match TRBD1. This CDR3 is 15 amino acids long. Germline assignment: CDR1 LNHDA and CDR2 SQIVND (reference sequence). J gave up 1 base and V 5 bases, and 7 bases lay outside the gene matches. The CDR3 bases are TGTGCCAGTAGTCCCCGAGGGGGCGGGAACACTGAAGCTTTCTTT. It is translated as CASSPRGGGNTEAFF.

This clone was found once. The V call is TRBV19, the J call TRBJ1-5; TRBD1 might be the D (6 bases). Germline loops: CDR1 LNHDA, CDR2 SQIVND (reference sequence). Trimming removed 3 bases at V and 2 bases at J, with 14 bases between. This CDR3 region has 16 residues. The CDR3 loop is CASSMGRGYGNQPQHF. CDR3 nucleotide sequence: TGTGCCAGTAGTATGGGCAGGGGTTATGGCAATCAGCCCCAGCATTTT.

The chain is built from TRBV6-4 and TRBJ2-1; D perhaps matches TRBD2 (6 bases). V lost 2 bases and J 6 bases, leaving 8 bases between the germline ends. CDR3 length: 13 residues. From germline, CDR1 is MRHNA and CDR2 SNTAGT. The CDR3 reads CASSDVGGNEQFF. CDR3 bases: TGTGCCAGCAGTGACGTGGGGGGCAATGAGCAGTTCTTC.